The 19 T cell receptor beta chains below were found in one sample sequenced in a study of cytomegalovirus exposure and HLA in healthy donors. PCR primers comprised 60 Vbeta and 13 Jbeta primers. TCRdb's table, derived via immunoSEQ multiplex PCR, lists solely in-frame clones and lacks some. The sample shows approximately 180,000 clones, around 81% of them seen only once. Specimen: PBMCs. Every receptor here comes from a woman under 30 in good health and CMV-seropositive.

The genes are TRBV28 and TRBJ2-1; 11 bases fit TRBD2. The germline V gene encodes CDR1 MDHEN and CDR2 SYDVKM. The CDR3 totals 16 residues. V lost 5 bases, J lost 5 bases, and 8 bases stayed unmatched. In nucleotides, the CDR3 is TGTGCCAGCAGTGACACACCGGGACTAGCGGACAATGAGCAGTTCTTC. Its translation: CASSDTPGLADNEQFF.

The chain has TRBV4-2 and TRBJ1-1; TRBD1 aligns across 7 bases. There are 17 residues in the CDR3. The germline V gene has CDR1 LGHNA and CDR2 YNFKEQ. V lost 3 bases to trimming and J lost 6 bases; unmatched junction nucleotides: 16. CDR3 nucleotides: TGTGCCAGCAGCCATCTACAGGGGTCATCAGTTTACTCTGAAGCTTTCTTT. Residues: CASSHLQGSSVYSEAFF.

V usage is TRBV7-2 and J usage is TRBJ2-5, with a tentative D call TRBD1 (6 bases). V shed 1 base and J shed 0 bases, with 6 bases lying between them. CDR3 length: 14 residues. Germline lookup yields CDR1 SGHTA and CDR2 FQGNSA. The CDR3 nucleotides are TGTGCCAGCAGCTTAGACAGGGACCAAGAGACCCAGTACTTC. This codes for CASSLDRDQETQYF.

V usage is TRBV13 and J usage is TRBJ1-6; perhaps TRBD1 as D (6 bases). The V and J ends lost 5 bases and 9 bases respectively, with 14 bases between them. CDR1 and CDR2 from the germline V gene are PRHDT and FYEKMQ (reference sequence). The CDR3 contains 14 residues. For the CDR3, the DNA is TGTGCCAGCAGCATTCGGACAGAGCCTTCACCCCTCCACTTT. Protein: CASSIRTEPSPLHF. The whole variable domain, remainder taken from reference TRBV13 and TRBJ1-6, is AAGVIQSPRHLIKEKRETATLKCYPIPRHDTVYWYQQGPGQDPQFLISFYEKMQSDKGSIPDRFSAQQFSDYHSELNMSSLELGDSALYFCASSIRTEPSPLHFGNGTRLTVT.

J is TRBJ2-3 and V is TRBV4-2; tentative D call: TRBD2 (7 bases). This CDR3 spans 17 amino acids. The ends were cut back, 0 bases at V and 2 bases at J, with 15 bases in the middle. Germline assignment: CDR1 LGHNA and CDR2 YNFKEQ. The CDR3 region is CASSQEDGGLTTDTQYF. CDR3 in DNA: TGTGCCAGCAGCCAAGAGGACGGGGGGCTTACCACAGATACGCAGTATTTT.

A word on this clone: One end of the junction is discordant with germline, which a read error may explain. This chain links TRBV6-5 with TRBJ2-5, with D maybe TRBD1 (6 bases). The CDR3 is 16 residues long. Per germline, CDR1 MNHEY and CDR2 SVGAGI. CDR3 sequence reads: CASSYLNPRGEETRYF. CDR3 sequence (DNA): TGTGCCAGCAGTTACCTAAACCCCAGGGGTGAAGAGACCCGGTACTTC.

This clone was seen only once. V gene TRBV7-3 combines with J gene TRBJ1-1; D is undetermined. The CDR3 is 14 amino acids. V was shortened by 0 bases and J by 1 base, with 6 bases between the two germline ends. Germline V lookup: CDR1 SGHTA, CDR2 FQGTGA. The CDR3 bases are TGTGCCAGCAGCTTAACGGGCTCGAACACTGAAGCTTTCTTT. This codes for CASSLTGSNTEAFF.

V is TRBV6-1 and J is TRBJ2-5, with D possibly being TRBD2 (6 bases). The V gene's germline CDR1 is MNHNS and CDR2 SASEGT. V gave up 8 bases and J gave up 2 bases, with 15 bases separating them. This CDR3 has 14 residues. The CDR3 is CASAPSGEQETQYF. CDR3 coding DNA: TGTGCCAGCGCCCCTTCGGGGGAGCAAGAGACCCAGTACTTC.

This chain joins TRBV7-2 and TRBJ1-1; 7 nucleotides line up with TRBD1. The germline V gene has CDR1 SGHTA and CDR2 FQGNSA. CDR3 size: 15 residues. The ends lost 6 bases at V and 1 base at J; junction bases unmatched: 8. CDR3 DNA sequence: TGTGCCAGCAGGCTGATGGGACAGAAGAACACTGAAGCTTTCTTT. Residues: CASRLMGQKNTEAFF.

This chain joins TRBV5-5 and TRBJ1-2, with a possible D match to TRBD1 (6 bases). V was shortened by 3 bases and J by 4 bases, with 16 bases between the two germline ends. Per germline, CDR1 SGHKS and CDR2 YYEKEE (reference sequence). The CDR3 contains 15 residues. The CDR3 loop reads CASSWTRDTSYGYTF. CDR3 sequence (DNA): TGTGCCAGCAGCTGGACTAGGGACACCTCCTATGGCTACACCTTC.

The rearrangement joins TRBV4-3 to TRBJ1-6, with a possible D match to TRBD1 (6 bases). Germline V gene lookup returns CDR1 LGHNA and CDR2 YSLEER. V was shortened by 0 bases and J by 4 bases, with 13 bases between the two germline ends. This CDR3 comprises 17 residues. The CDR3, as DNA: TGCGCCAGCAGCCAAGAAGACAGGATCCTTTATAATTCACCCCTCCACTTT. Its protein product is CASSQEDRILYNSPLHF.

V and J are TRBV27 and TRBJ1-5, with D unresolved. The V gene lost 6 bases and the J gene lost 2 bases, with 14 bases spanning the gap. Looked up from germline, CDR1 is MNHEY and CDR2 is SMNVEV (reference sequence). The CDR3 extends over 15 amino acids. The CDR3 DNA reads TGTGCCAGCAGGCGGGAAAACGGGGGCAATCAGCCCCAGCATTTT. Amino acids: CASRRENGGNQPQHF.

V usage is TRBV5-1 and J usage is TRBJ2-6, with 11 bases aligning to TRBD2. CDR3 length: 17 residues. The germline CDR1 and CDR2 sequences are SGHRS and YFSETQ. The V gene end was trimmed by 0 bases and the J gene end by 4 bases; junction bases not matched to a gene: 3. In nucleotides, the CDR3 is TGCGCCAGCAGCTTGGGGCTAGCGGGGGGAGGGGCCAACGTCCTGACTTTC. It encodes CASSLGLAGGGANVLTF.

The chain joins TRBV7-2 to TRBJ1-4, with 8 nucleotides matching TRBD1. V lost 3 bases to trimming and J lost 5 bases; unmatched junction nucleotides: 5. The CDR3 is made up of 15 amino acids. CDR1 SGHTA and CDR2 FQGNSA come from the germline V gene. The CDR3 loop reads CASSFSGTGNEKLFF. In DNA, the CDR3 is TGTGCCAGCAGCTTTTCCGGGACAGGAAATGAAAAACTGTTTTTT.

The rearrangement links TRBV7-9 to TRBJ2-7; 8 positions agree with TRBD2. V was clipped by 7 bases and J by 4 bases; unmatched bases: 18. CDR3 length equals 17 residues. Germline CDR1 is SEHNR and CDR2 is FQNEAQ (reference sequence). The CDR3 nucleotides are TGTGCCAGCACATCAAACCCCGCCGGGACTAGGACGTACGAGCAGTACTTC. Protein sequence: CASTSNPAGTRTYEQYF. The full variable domain, in which reference TRBV7-9 and TRBJ2-7 provide the parts outside the CDR3, is DTGVSQNPRHKITKRGQNVTFRCDPISEHNRLYWYRQTLGQGPEFLTYFQNEAQLEKSRLLSDRFSAERPKGSFSTLEIQRTEQGDSAMYLCASTSNPAGTRTYEQYFGPGTRLTVT.

The chain uses TRBV29-1 and TRBJ2-5; TRBD1 matches at 11 bases. V lost 6 bases and J lost 5; bases outside the gene matches: 11. CDR1 is SQVTM and CDR2 is ANQGSEA in the germline V gene. This CDR3 spans 15 amino acids. The CDR3 bases are TGCAGCGTGAAGGACAGGGGGCTCAGGTTGGAGACCCAGTACTTC. As protein: CSVKDRGLRLETQYF.

This clone was counted only a few times. The V gene is TRBV5-6, the J gene TRBJ1-2, with 9 bases aligning to TRBD1. The germline V gene encodes CDR1 SGHDT and CDR2 YYEEEE. CDR3 length: 18 residues. V shed 4 bases, J shed 0 bases, and the junction held 13 bases outside the gene matches. The CDR3 nucleotides read TGTGCCAGCAGCCACCTGAGTGGACAGGGGACATCTAACTATGGCTACACCTTC. Translating gives CASSHLSGQGTSNYGYTF.

The V call is TRBV18, the J call TRBJ1-1; D is unclear. This CDR3 comprises 16 residues. Between the trimmed V and J ends, which lost 3 bases and 5 bases, there was a span of 19 bases. The germline V gene has CDR1 KGHSH and CDR2 LQKENI. This chain's CDR3 is CASSPFSLRTGTEAFF. The CDR3 DNA reads TGTGCCAGCTCACCTTTCTCCTTGAGGACGGGGACTGAAGCTTTCTTT.

The chain is built from TRBV6-1 and TRBJ2-3, with TRBD2 identical over 11 bases. Germline CDR1 and CDR2: MNHNS and SASEGT. Trimming at V came to 7 bases and at J to 4 bases, leaving 7 bases not matched to a gene. CDR3 length: 15 amino acids. The CDR3 DNA reads as TGTGCCAGCATTACACTTAGCGGGGGGGCAGATACGCAGTATTTT. Protein sequence: CASITLSGGADTQYF.